Listed below are T cell receptor beta chains from one sample, sequenced in a study of blood T cells in healthy people across ages. One entry per CDR3 protein results from TCRdb running MiXCR on the 5' RACE reads. In the table there are approximately 690,000 distinct CDR3 sequences, about 53% of which are singletons. Material: blood. The receptors come from a man aged 60 to 69 in good health. CDR3s leave out the opening cysteine and the closing phenylalanine or tryptophan. Fields, in order: D gene, V gene, CDR3 protein. A D gene is named only where the DNA matches it firmly.

TRBD2 TRBV2 ASSYAGGDEQF
. TRBV6-4 ASILGRVNQPQH
. TRBV6-5 ASSRRGTGANVLT
TRBD2 TRBV7-8 ASSLPRLALPLSTKNIQY
TRBD1 TRBV29-1 SVDTGGPEKLF
. TRBV20-1 SARDDSEQF
. TRBV20-1 SARGATTEAF
TRBD1 TRBV12-3/TRBV12-4 ASSSTSGGDGYT
. TRBV29-1 SDTSGHRSGANVLT
TRBD2 TRBV2 ASRLTSGVGETQY
TRBD1 TRBV29-1 GVEGGRGDRDYEAF
. TRBV27 ASSFGSPLQETQY
. TRBV12-3/TRBV12-4 ASSSHGADKGYT
TRBD2 TRBV5-1 ASSLAPSSGGTAYEQY
TRBD1 TRBV27 ASSSQPLGQGKTNYGYT
. TRBV5-1 ASTPRRGGGADTQY
. TRBV5-1 ASSLFPERTSRLADTQY
. TRBV20-1 SAGQGSKF
. TRBV7-8 ASSLGQRSSYNEQF
. TRBV28 ASTRGTPSGANVLT
. TRBV2 ASKASPSSYNEQF
TRBD2 TRBV6-5 ASSLGATSSIQETQY
. TRBV21-1 ASSKESRGTGELF
. TRBV4-2 ASSQMDGVGANYGYT
TRBD2 TRBV7-2 ASSSLGLGDNEQF
. TRBV27 ASSFRAAGDGYT
. TRBV10-3 AISEQGNQPQH
TRBD2 TRBV20-1 SALLAENSYEQY
TRBD1 TRBV20-1 SAPPRQGADMNTEAF
. TRBV28 AGSGPGGYT
. TRBV4-1 ASSQGPGPGELF
TRBD1 TRBV28 ASSSGQGKSYNEQF
TRBD1 TRBV29-1 SVEERFRGSFSGANVLT
TRBD1 TRBV5-1 ASTTGANEQF
TRBD2 TRBV20-1 SASIGTSGGMDEQF
. TRBV24-1 ATSDHEAVSYNEQY
TRBD1 TRBV7-8 ASGRGGRVQYNEQF